This T cell receptor (beta chain) emerged from a study of T-cell reconstitution after alpha-beta-depleted transplantation in children. The study, taken as a whole, reports: Newly produced T cells mostly accounted for T-cell counts and diversity one year post-transplant. Where some patients showed high TCRbeta diversity at day 60, it came from recipient T cells and thymic progenitors that had survived. Alpha-beta T cells present about two months after transplant were reported to originate from several hundred expanded graft clones.

V gave up 0 bases and J gave up 7 bases; unmatched junction bases: 5. This CDR3 spans 15 amino acids. The germline CDR1 and CDR2 sequences are SGHRS and YFSETQ. Unique molecular identifiers tagged the TCRbeta library. Using its own MiXCR run on the PCR reads, TCRdb lists one record per CDR3 protein. The sample gives over 200,000 distinct CDR3 sequences, around 9.9% of which show up once; about 28% is in the top ten. This clonotype was recorded at least ten times. Its target is not known. The rearrangement links TRBV5-1 to TRBJ1-5; 9 positions agree with TRBD1. The source is a child less than two years old with acute myeloid leukemia, due to receive a stem cell transplant. The sample was PBMCs, taken before TCRalphabeta/CD19-depleted stem cell transplant. This CDR3 is CASSLGTGEGQPQHF. For the CDR3, the DNA is TGCGCCAGCAGCTTGGGGACAGGGGAAGGACAGCCCCAGCATTTT.